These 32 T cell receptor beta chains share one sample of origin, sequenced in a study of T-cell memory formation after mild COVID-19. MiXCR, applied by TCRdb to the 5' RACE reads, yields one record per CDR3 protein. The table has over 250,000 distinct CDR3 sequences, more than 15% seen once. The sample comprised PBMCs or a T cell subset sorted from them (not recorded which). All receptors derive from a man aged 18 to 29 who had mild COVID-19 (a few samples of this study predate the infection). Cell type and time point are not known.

In nucleotides, the CDR3 is TGCGCCAGCAGCCTCCCCACCCCTGAGCAGTTCTTC. It translates to CASSLPTPEQFF. This rearrangement joins TRBV5-1 to TRBJ2-1, with unresolved D. The V gene's germline CDR1 is SGHRS and CDR2 YFSETQ. The CDR3 runs to 12 residues. V lost 4 bases and J 9 bases, leaving 11 bases between the germline ends. Full variable domain (outside the CDR3, taken from reference TRBV5-1 and TRBJ2-1): KAGVTQTPRYLIKTRGQQVTLSCSPISGHRSVSWYQQTPGQGLQFLFEYFSETQRNKGNFPGRFSGRQFSNSRSEMNVSTLELGDSALYLCASSLPTPEQFFGPGTRLTVL.

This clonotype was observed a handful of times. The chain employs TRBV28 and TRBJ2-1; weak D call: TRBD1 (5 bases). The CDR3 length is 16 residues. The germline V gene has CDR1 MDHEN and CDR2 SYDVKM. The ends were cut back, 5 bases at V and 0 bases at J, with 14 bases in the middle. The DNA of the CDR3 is TGTGCCAGCAGTACCAGGGCCTCTGGCTCCTACAATGAGCAGTTCTTC. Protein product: CASSTRASGSYNEQFF. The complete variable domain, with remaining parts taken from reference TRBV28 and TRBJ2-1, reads DVKVTQSSRYLVKRTGEKVFLECVQDMDHENMFWYRQDPGLGLRLIYFSYDVKMKEKGDIPEGYSVSREKKERFSLILESASTNQTSMYLCASSTRASGSYNEQFFGPGTRLTVL.

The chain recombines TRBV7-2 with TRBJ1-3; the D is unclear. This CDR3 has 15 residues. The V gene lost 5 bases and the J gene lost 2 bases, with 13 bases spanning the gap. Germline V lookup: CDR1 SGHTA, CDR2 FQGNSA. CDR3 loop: CASSPQTGTGNTIYF. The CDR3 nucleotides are TGTGCCAGCAGCCCACAAACGGGTACTGGAAACACCATATATTTT. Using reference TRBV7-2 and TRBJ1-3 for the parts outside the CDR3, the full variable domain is GAGVSQSPSNKVTEKGKDVELRCDPISGHTALYWYRQSLGQGLEFLIYFQGNSAPDKSGLPSDRFSAERTGGSVSTLTIQRTQQEDSAVYLCASSPQTGTGNTIYFGEGSWLTVV.

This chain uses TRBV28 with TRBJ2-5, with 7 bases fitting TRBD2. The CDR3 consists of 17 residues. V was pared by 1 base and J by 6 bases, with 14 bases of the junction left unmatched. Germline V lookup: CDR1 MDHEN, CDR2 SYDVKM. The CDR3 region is CASSLLRLMTSSKTQYF. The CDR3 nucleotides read TGTGCCAGCAGTTTATTAAGGTTGATGACTAGCAGCAAGACCCAGTACTTC.

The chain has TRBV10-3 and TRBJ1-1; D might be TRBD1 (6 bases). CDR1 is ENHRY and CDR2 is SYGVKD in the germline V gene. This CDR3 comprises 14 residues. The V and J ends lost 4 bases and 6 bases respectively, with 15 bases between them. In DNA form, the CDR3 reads TGTGCCATCAGTGTACAGGGTTTGGGGGCTGAAGCTTTCTTT. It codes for CAISVQGLGAEAFF.

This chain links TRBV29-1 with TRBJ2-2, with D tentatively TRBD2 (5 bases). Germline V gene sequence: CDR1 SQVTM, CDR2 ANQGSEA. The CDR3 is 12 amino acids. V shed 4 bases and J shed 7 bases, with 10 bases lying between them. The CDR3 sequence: CSVAGWGGELFF. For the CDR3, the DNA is TGCAGCGTTGCGGGATGGGGCGGGGAGCTGTTTTTT.

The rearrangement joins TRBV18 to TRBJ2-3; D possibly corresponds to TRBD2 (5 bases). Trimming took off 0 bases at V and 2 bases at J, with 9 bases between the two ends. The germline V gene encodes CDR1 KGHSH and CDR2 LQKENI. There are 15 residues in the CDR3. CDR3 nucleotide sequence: TGTGCCAGCTCACCACCCTTCGGGATCACAGATACGCAGTATTTT. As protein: CASSPPFGITDTQYF.

Written as DNA, the CDR3 is TGTGCCAGCAGTCCGCCCGGGGGGGGCGCCTATGGCTACACCTTC. Protein product: CASSPPGGGAYGYTF. The V call is TRBV2, the J call TRBJ1-2; D is perhaps TRBD1 (6 bases). The CDR3 is 15 residues long. The germline CDR1 and CDR2 sequences are SNHLY and FYNNEI. The V end was cut by 5 bases, the J end by 4 bases, with 17 bases between.

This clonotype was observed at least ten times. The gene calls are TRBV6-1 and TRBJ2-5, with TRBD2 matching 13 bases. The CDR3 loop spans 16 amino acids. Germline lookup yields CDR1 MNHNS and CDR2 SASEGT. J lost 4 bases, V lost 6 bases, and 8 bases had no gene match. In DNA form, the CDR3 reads TGTGCCAGCAGACGGACTAGCGGGGGTCTTGGAGAGACCCAGTACTTC. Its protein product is CASRRTSGGLGETQYF.

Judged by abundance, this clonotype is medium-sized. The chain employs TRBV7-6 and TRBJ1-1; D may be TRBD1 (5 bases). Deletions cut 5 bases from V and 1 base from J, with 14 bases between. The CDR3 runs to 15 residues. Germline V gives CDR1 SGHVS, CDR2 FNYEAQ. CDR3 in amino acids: CASSLPPTANTEAFF. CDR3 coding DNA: TGTGCCAGCAGCCTACCCCCGACAGCGAACACTGAAGCTTTCTTT.

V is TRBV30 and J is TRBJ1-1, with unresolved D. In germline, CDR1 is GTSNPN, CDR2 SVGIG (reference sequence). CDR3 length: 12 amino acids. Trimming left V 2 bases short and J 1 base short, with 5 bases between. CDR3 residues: CAWSRTNTEAFF. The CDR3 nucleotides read TGTGCCTGGAGTCGAACGAACACTGAAGCTTTCTTT.

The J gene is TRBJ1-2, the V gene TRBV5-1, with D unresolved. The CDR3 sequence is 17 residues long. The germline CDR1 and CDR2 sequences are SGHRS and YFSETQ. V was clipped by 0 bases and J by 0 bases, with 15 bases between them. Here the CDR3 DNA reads TGCGCCAGCAGCTTGGCGTCAGTTCTACCAGCTAACTATGGCTACACCTTC. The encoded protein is CASSLASVLPANYGYTF.

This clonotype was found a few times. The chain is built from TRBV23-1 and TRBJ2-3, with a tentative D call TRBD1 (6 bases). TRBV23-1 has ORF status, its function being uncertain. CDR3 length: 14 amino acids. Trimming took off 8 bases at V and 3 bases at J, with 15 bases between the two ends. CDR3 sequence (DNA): TGCGCCAGCGCCACAGGGAATGCTACAGATACGCAGTATTTT. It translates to CASATGNATDTQYF.

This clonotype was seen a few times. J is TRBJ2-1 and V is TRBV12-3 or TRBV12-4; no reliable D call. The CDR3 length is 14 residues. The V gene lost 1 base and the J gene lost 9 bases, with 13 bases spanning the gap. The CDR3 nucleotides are TGTGCCAGCAGTTTAGATGGCCAGCTTGGTGAGCAGTTCTTC. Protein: CASSLDGQLGEQFF.

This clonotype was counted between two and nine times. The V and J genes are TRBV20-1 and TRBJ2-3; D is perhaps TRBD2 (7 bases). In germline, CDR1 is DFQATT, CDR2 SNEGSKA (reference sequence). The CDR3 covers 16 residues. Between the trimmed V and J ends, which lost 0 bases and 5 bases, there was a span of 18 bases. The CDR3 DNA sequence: TGCAGTGCTAGAGATCTTAACGGGGGGCAAGGAGATACGCAGTATTTT. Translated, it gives CSARDLNGGQGDTQYF.

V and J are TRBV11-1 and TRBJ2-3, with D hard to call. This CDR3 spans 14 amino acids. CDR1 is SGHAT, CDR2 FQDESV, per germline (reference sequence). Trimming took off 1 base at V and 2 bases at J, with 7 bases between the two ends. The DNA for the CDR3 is TGTGCCAGCAGCTTAGGATCCAACACAGATACGCAGTATTTT. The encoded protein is CASSLGSNTDTQYF. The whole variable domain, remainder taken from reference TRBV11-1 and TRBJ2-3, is EAEVAQSPRYKITEKSQAVAFWCDPISGHATLYWYRQILGQGPELLVQFQDESVVDDSQLPKDRFSAERLKGVDSTLKIQPAELGDSAMYLCASSLGSNTDTQYFGPGTRLTVL.

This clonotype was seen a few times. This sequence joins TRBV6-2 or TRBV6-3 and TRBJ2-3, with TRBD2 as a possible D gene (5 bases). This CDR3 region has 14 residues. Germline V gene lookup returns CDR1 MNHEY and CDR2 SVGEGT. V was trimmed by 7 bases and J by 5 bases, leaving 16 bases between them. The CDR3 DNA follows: TGTGCCAGCACCCACGGGGTAGGAGAAGATACGCAGTATTTT. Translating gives CASTHGVGEDTQYF.

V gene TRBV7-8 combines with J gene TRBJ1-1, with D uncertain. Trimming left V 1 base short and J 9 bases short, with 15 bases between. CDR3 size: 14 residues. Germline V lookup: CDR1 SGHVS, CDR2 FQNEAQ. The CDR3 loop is CASSLEGPYYKAFF. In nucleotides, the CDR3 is TGTGCCAGCAGCTTAGAGGGTCCTTATTATAAAGCTTTCTTT. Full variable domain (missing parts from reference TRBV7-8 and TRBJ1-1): GAGVSQSPRYKVAKRGQDVALRCDPISGHVSLFWYQQALGQGPEFLTYFQNEAQLDKSGLPSDRFFAERPEGSVSTLKIQRTQQEDSAVYLCASSLEGPYYKAFFGQGTRLTVV.

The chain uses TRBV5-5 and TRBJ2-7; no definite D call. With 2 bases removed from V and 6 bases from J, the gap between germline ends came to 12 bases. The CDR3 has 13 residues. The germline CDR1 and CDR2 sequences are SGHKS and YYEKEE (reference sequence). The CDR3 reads CASSLSASGEQYV. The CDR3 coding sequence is TGTGCCAGCAGCTTATCGGCATCGGGCGAGCAGTACGTC.

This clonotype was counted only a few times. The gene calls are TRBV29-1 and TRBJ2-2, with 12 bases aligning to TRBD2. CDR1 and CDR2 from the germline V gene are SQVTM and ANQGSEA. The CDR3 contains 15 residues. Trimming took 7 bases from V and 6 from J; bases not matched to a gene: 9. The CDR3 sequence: CSARTSGALAGELFF. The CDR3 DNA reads TGCAGCGCCCGGACTAGCGGGGCCCTGGCCGGGGAGCTGTTTTTT.

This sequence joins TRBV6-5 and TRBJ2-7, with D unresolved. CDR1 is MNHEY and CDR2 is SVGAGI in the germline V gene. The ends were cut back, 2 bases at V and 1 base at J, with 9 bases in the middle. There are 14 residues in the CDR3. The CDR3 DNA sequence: TGTGCCAGCAGTTACGGCATAGGGTCCTACGAGCAGTACTTC. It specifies CASSYGIGSYEQYF.

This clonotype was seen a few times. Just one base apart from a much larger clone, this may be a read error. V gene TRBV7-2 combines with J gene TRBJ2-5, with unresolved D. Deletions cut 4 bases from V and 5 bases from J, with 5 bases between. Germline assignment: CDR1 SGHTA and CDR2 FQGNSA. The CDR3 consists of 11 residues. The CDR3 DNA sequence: TGTGCCAGCAGCTGGTCGGAGACCCAGTACTTC. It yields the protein CASSWSETQYF.

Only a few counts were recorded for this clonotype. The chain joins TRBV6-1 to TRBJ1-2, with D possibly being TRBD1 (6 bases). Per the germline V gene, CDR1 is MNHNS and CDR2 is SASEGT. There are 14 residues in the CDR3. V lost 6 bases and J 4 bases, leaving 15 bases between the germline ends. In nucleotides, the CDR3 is TGTGCCAGCAGAAGCCCGAGGGGGTCCTATGGCTACACCTTC. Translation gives CASRSPRGSYGYTF.

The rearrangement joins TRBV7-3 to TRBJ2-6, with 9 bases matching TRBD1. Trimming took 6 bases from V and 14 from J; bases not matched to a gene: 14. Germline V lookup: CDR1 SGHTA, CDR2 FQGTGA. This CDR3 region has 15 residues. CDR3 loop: CASSQLTGTGSILTF. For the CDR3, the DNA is TGTGCCAGCAGTCAACTAACCGGGACAGGGTCTATCCTGACTTTC.

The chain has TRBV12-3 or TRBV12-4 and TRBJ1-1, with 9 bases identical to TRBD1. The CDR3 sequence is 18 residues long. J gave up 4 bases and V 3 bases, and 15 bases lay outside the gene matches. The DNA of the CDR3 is TGTGCCAGCAGTTTCCGGGACAGGGTAGCCCCCAGGGGCACTGAAGCTTTCTTT. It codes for CASSFRDRVAPRGTEAFF.

The CDR3 DNA is TGCGCCAGCAGCTTGGAACAGGGGTCAGATACGCAGTATTTT. This sequence encodes CASSLEQGSDTQYF. V is TRBV5-1 and J is TRBJ2-3, with 7 bases lining up with TRBD1. CDR1 and CDR2 (germline): SGHRS, YFSETQ. The CDR3 covers 14 residues. V lost 0 bases and J lost 4; bases outside the gene matches: 2.

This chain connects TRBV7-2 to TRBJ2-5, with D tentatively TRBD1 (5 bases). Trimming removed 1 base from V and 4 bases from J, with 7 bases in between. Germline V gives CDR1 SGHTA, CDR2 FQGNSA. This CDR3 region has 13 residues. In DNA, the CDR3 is TGTGCCAGCAGCTTAGGAGACAGAGAGACCCAGTACTTC. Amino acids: CASSLGDRETQYF.

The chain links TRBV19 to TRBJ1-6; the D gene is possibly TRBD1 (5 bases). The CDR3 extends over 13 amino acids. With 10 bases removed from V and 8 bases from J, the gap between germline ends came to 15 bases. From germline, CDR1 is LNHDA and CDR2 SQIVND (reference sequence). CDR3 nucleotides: TGTGCCATTAATCGAGACAGATATTCACCCCTCCACTTT. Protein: CAINRDRYSPLHF.

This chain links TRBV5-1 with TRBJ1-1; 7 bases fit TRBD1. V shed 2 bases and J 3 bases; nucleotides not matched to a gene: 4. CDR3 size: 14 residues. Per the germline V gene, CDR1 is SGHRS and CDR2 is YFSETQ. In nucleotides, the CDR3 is TGCGCCAGCAGCTTTTCCGGGACAGACACTGAAGCTTTCTTT. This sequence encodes CASSFSGTDTEAFF.

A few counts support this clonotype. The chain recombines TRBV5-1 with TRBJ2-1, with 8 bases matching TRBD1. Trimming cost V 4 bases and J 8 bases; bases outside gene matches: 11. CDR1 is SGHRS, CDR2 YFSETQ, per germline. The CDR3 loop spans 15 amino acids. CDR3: CASSPPGQAPHEQFF. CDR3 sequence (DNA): TGCGCCAGCAGCCCCCCGGGACAGGCTCCCCATGAGCAGTTCTTC.

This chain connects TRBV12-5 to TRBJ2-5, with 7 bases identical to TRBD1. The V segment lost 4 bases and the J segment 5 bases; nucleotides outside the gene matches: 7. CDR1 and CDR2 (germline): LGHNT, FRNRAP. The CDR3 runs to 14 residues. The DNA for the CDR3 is TGTGCTAGTGGTTGGGGACAGCTGGGGGAGACCCAGTACTTC. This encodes CASGWGQLGETQYF. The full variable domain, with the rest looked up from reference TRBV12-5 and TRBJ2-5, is DARVTQTPRHKVTEMGQEVTMRCQPILGHNTVFWYRQTMMQGLELLAYFRNRAPLDDSGMPKDRFSAEMPDATLATLKIQPSEPRDSAVYFCASGWGQLGETQYFGPGTRLLVL.

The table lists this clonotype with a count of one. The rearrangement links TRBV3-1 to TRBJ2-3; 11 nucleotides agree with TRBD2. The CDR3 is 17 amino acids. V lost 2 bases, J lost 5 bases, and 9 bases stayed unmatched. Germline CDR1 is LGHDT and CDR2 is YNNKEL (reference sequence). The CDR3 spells CASSQWGSGGDEDTQYF. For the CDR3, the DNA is TGTGCCAGCAGCCAATGGGGTAGCGGGGGGGACGAAGATACGCAGTATTTT.